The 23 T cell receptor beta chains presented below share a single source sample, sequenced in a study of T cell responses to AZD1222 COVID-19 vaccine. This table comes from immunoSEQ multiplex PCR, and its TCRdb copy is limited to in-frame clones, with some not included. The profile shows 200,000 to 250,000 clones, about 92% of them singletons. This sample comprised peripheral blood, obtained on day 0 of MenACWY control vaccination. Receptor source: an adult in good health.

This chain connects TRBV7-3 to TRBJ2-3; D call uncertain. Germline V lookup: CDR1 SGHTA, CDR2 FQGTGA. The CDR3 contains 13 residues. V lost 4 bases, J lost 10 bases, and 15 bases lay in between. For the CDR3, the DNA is TGTGCCAGCAGCTCGACCCCATCTGGTGCGCAGTATTTT. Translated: CASSSTPSGAQYF.

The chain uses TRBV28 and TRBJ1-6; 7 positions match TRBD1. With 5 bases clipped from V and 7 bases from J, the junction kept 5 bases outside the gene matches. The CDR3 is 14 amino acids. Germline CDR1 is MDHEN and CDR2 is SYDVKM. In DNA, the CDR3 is TGTGCCAGCAGTCCGGGACAGTCCAATTCACCCCTCCACTTT. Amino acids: CASSPGQSNSPLHF.

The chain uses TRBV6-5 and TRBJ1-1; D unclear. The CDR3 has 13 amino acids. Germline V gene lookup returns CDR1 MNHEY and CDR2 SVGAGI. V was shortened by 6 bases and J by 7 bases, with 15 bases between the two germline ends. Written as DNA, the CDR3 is TGTGCCAGCAGACAAGGCAGAACCTTTGAAGCTTTCTTT. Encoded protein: CASRQGRTFEAFF.

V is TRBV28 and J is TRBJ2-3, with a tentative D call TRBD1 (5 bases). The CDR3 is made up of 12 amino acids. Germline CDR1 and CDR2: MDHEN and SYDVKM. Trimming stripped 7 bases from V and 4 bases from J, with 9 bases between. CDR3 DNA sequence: TGTGCCAGCAAAGGGGCTGCAGATACGCAGTATTTT. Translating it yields CASKGAADTQYF.

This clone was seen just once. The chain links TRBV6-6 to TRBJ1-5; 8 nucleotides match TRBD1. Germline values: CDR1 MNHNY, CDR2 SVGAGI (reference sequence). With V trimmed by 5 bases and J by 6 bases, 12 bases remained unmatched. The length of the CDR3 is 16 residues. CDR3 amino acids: CASSGNRGYEFQPQHF. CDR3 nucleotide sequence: TGTGCCAGCAGTGGTAACAGGGGGTACGAGTTTCAGCCCCAGCATTTT.

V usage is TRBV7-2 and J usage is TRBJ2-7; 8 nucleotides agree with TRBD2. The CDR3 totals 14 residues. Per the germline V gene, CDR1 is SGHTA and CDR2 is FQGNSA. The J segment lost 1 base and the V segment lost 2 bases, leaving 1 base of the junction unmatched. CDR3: CASSLTSGSYEQYF. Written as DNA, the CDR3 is TGTGCCAGCAGCTTAACTAGCGGATCCTACGAGCAGTACTTC.

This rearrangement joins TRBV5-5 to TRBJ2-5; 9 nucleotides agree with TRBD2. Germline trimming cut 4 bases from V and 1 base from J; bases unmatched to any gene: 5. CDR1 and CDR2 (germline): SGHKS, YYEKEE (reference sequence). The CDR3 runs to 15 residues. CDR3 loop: CASSPLAGPQETQYF. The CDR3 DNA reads TGTGCCAGCAGCCCACTAGCGGGTCCCCAAGAGACCCAGTACTTC.

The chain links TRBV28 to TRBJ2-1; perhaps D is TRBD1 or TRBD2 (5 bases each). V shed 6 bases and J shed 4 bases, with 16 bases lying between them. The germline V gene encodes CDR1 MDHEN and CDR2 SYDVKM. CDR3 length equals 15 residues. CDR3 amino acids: CASSNRRFGYNEQFF. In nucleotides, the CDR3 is TGTGCCAGCAGCAACAGGAGGTTTGGGTACAATGAGCAGTTCTTC. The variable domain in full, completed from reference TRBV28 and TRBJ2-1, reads DVKVTQSSRYLVKRTGEKVFLECVQDMDHENMFWYRQDPGLGLRLIYFSYDVKMKEKGDIPEGYSVSREKKERFSLILESASTNQTSMYLCASSNRRFGYNEQFFGPGTRLTVL.

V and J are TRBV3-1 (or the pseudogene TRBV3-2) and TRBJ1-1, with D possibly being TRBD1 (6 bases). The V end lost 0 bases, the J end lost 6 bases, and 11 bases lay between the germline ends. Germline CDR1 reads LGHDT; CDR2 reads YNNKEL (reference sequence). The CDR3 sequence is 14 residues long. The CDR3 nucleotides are TGTGCCAGCAGCCAAGAGGCAGGGGCCGCTGAAGCTTTCTTT. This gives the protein CASSQEAGAAEAFF.

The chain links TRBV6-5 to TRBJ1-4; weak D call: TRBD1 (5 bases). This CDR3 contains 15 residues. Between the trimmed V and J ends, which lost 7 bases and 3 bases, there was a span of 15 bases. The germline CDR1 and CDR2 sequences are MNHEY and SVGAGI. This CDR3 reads CASTRQPTSNEKLFF. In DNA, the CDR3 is TGTGCCAGCACCCGACAGCCTACCTCTAATGAAAAACTGTTTTTT.

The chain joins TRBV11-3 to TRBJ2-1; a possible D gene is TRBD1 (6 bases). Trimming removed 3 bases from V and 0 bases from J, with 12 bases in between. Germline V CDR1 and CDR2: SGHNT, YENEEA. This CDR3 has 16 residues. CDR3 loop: CASSFGGGSSYNEQFF. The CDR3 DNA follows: TGTGCCAGCAGCTTTGGTGGGGGCAGCTCCTACAATGAGCAGTTCTTC.

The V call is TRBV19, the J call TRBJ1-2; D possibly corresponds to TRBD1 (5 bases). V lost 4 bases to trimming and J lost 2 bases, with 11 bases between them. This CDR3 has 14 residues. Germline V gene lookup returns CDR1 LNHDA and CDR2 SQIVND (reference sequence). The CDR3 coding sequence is TGTGCCAGTAGTACGACAGCCTTCAACTATGGCTACACCTTC. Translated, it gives CASSTTAFNYGYTF.

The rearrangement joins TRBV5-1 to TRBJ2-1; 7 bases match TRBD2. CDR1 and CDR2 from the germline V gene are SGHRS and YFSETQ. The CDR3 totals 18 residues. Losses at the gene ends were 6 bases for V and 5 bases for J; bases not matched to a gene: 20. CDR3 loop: CASTSRGETRVGNNEQFF. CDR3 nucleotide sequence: TGCGCCAGCACTAGTCGGGGGGAGACCAGGGTTGGGAACAATGAGCAGTTCTTC. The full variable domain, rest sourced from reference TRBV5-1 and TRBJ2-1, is KAGVTQTPRYLIKTRGQQVTLSCSPISGHRSVSWYQQTPGQGLQFLFEYFSETQRNKGNFPGRFSGRQFSNSRSEMNVSTLELGDSALYLCASTSRGETRVGNNEQFFGPGTRLTVL.

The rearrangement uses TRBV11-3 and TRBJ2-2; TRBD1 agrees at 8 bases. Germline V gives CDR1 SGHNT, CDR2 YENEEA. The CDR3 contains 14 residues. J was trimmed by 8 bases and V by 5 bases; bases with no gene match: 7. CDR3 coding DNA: TGTGCCAGCAGCCCGGACAGGGTGAGGGGGGAGCTGTTTTTT. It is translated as CASSPDRVRGELFF.

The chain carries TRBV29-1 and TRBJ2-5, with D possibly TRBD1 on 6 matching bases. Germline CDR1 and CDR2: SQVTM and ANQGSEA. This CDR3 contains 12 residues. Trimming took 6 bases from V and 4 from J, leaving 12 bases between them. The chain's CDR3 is CSVGGVAETQYF. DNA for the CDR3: TGCAGCGTAGGGGGAGTGGCAGAGACCCAGTACTTC.

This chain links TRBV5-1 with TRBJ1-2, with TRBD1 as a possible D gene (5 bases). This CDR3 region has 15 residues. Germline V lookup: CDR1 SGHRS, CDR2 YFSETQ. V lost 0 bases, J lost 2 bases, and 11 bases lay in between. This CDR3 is CASSLVQGRNYGYTF. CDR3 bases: TGCGCCAGCAGCTTGGTGCAGGGCCGGAACTATGGCTACACCTTC.

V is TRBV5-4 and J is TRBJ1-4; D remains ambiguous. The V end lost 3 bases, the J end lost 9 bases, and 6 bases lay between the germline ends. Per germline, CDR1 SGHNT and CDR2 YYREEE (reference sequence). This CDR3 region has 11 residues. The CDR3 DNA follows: TGTGCCAGCAGCTACCAACAAAAACTGTTTTTT. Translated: CASSYQQKLFF.

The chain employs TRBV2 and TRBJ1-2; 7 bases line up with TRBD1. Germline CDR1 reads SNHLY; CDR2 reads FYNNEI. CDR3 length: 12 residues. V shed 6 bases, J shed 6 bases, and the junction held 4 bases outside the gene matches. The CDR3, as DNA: TGTGCCAGCAGCGCACAGGGGAATGGCTACACCTTC. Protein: CASSAQGNGYTF.

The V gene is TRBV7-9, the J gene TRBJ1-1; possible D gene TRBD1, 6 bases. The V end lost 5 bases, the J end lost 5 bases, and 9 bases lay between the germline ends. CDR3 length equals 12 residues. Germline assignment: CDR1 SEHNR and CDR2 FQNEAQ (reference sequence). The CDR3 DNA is TGTGCCAGCAGCCCCACAGGGACTGAAGCTTTCTTT. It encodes CASSPTGTEAFF.

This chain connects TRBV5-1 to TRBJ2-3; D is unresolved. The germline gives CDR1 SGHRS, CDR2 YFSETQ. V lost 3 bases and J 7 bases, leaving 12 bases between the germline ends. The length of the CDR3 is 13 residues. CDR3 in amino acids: CASSSTTVNTQYF. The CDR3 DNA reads TGCGCCAGCAGCTCGACCACCGTAAATACGCAGTATTTT.

The CDR3 loop is CASTQQAGAKEQFF. For the CDR3, the DNA is TGTGCCAGCACCCAGCAAGCGGGGGCAAAGGAGCAGTTCTTC. This chain links TRBV7-2 with TRBJ2-1; the match to TRBD2 covers 8 bases. Germline lookup yields CDR1 SGHTA and CDR2 FQGNSA. With V trimmed by 7 bases and J by 10 bases, 12 bases remained unmatched. The CDR3 is 14 amino acids.

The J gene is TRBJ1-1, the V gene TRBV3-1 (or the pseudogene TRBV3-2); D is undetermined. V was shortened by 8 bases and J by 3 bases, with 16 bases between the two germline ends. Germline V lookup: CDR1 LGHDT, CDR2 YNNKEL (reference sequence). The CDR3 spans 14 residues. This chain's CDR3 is CASSSLGYDTEAFF. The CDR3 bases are TGTGCCAGCTCCTCCTTGGGTTACGACACTGAAGCTTTCTTT.

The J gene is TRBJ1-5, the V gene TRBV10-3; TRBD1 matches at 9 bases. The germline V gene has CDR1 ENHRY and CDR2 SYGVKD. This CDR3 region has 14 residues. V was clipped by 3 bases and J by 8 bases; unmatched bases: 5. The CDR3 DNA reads TGTGCCATCAGTGAAACAGGGGGCGTGAAGCCCCAGCATTTT. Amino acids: CAISETGGVKPQHF.